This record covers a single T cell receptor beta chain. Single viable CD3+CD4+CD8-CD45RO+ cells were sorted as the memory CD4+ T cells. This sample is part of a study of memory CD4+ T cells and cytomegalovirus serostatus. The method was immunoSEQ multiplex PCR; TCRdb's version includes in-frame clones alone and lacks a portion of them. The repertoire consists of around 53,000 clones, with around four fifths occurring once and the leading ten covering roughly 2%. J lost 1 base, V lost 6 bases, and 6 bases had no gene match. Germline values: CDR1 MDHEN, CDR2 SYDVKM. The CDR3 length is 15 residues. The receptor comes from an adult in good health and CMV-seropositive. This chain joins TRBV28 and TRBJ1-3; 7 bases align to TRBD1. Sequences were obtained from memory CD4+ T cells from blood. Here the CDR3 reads CASSQGQISGNTIYF. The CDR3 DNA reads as TGTGCCAGCAGCCAGGGACAGATATCTGGAAACACCATATATTTT.